The sample holds one count of the clone carrying this TCR beta chain. Its antigen is not known. The length of the CDR3 is 15 residues. Trimming took off 7 bases at V and 0 bases at J, with 13 bases between the two ends. Per germline, CDR1 SNHLY and CDR2 FYNNEI. Via the markers CD45RO/CCR7/CD25/CD127/CD95/CD27, stem cell-like memory, regulatory, central memory and naive CD4+ cells were sorted. The sample belongs to a study of beta chain features in type 1 diabetes. General study findings and limits: Moderately but significantly shorter TCRB CDR3s were found in Type 1 diabetes patients in all four CD4+ subsets.

Every isolated RNA sample was fully reverse transcribed, so sequencing captured expressed TCRB transcripts. Using immunoSEQ multiplex PCR, the repertoire was profiled, and TCRdb retains in-frame clones only, with some absent. The profile shows 20,000 to 25,000 clones, around 57% of them singletons. This receptor was obtained from a man between 18 and 35 years old with type 1 diabetes. The specimen sequenced was stem cell memory CD4+ T cells from blood. The V call is TRBV2, the J call TRBJ2-1; unclear D gene. The DNA for the CDR3 is TGTGCCAGCACCAGGCAGATTAGCTCCTACAATGAGCAGTTCTTC. It codes for CASTRQISSYNEQFF.